This T cell receptor (beta chain) was captured in a study of T cell repertoires in cytomegalovirus infection. Study information: In public TCR beta signatures, there were indications of both CMV infection and matching HLA type. Study-wide results and caveats: Frequencies of public TCR beta families were cumulated, and this identified carriers of CMV plus the relevant HLA. Dominating the ex vivo response were HLA-C-restricted CMV-specific TCR beta clonotypes.

This CDR3 is 14 amino acids long. V was pared by 5 bases and J by 8 bases, with 9 bases of the junction left unmatched. Germline-derived CDR1 and CDR2 are SGHVS and FQNEAQ. The table lists this clonotype with many counts. Its cognate antigen is unknown. TCRdb fed the reads into MiXCR, producing one record per CDR3 protein. The table records about 46,000 distinct CDR3 sequences, roughly 22% of them present only once. Sequencing was performed on PBMCs, sequenced either directly or after in vitro stimulation (not recorded which). The V call is TRBV7-8, the J call TRBJ1-2, with 9 bases aligning to TRBD1. This receptor was identified in a human donor in good health (CMV status not recorded). Some clones in this sample may be carry-over from other donors' samples. The CDR3 nucleotides read TGTGCCAGCAGCCGGCGGGGGACAGGGCAAGGCTACACCTTC. This gives the protein CASSRRGTGQGYTF.